The 13 T cell receptor beta chains given below trace back to one sample, sequenced in a study of chemoradiotherapy in HPV16-positive cancers. Assay: immunoSEQ multiplex PCR; the TCRdb copy retains only in-frame clones and omits some. The table shows about 8,400 clones, with around 79% occurring only once. Sample: tumor tissue, taken from a patient who underwent chemoradiotherapy. These receptors originate from a human donor with HPV-associated anogenital cancer.

This clone was observed a handful of times. An end of the junction does not agree with germline; a read error may underlie this. This chain uses TRBV7-2 with TRBJ1-4; tentatively, D is TRBD1 (5 bases). The CDR3 covers 17 residues. CDR1 is SGHTA and CDR2 is FQGNSA in the germline V gene. The CDR3 sequence is CASSLAPGGATNEKLFF. In nucleotides, the CDR3 is TGTGCCAGCAGCCTAGCCCCCGGGGGGGCAACTAATGAAAAACTGTTTTTT.

This clone showed up just a few times. This chain uses TRBV21-1 with TRBJ2-7; TRBD2 was called by the table and not checked on the DNA. TRBV21-1 is an annotated pseudogene. The CDR3 contains 15 residues. The DNA for the CDR3 is TGTGCCAGCACCCCACCTCCGGGAGGGCCCTCCGAGCAGTACTTC. This translates into CASTPPPGGPSEQYF.

The CDR3 DNA reads as TGTGCCAGCAGCGTAGTGGTGGACCCTAATGGCTACACCTTC. This sequence encodes CASSVVVDPNGYTF. The chain joins TRBV9 to TRBJ1-2, with D uncertain. This CDR3 has 14 amino acids. The germline gives CDR1 SGDLS, CDR2 YYNGEE. Trimming left V 0 bases short and J 6 bases short, with 12 bases between.

This clone was seen a few times. This chain links TRBV11-3 with TRBJ1-2, with D possibly TRBD1 on 5 matching bases. V lost 5 bases to trimming and J lost 8 bases, with 12 bases between them. Germline V gene lookup returns CDR1 SGHNT and CDR2 YENEEA. There are 12 residues in the CDR3. CDR3 sequence reads: CASSLGGTGYTF. The CDR3 bases are TGTGCCAGCAGCCTGGGCGGGACGGGCTACACCTTC.

The V gene is TRBV6-5, the J gene TRBJ2-3, with unresolved D. With 6 bases removed from V and 2 bases from J, the gap between germline ends came to 15 bases. Germline CDR1 and CDR2: MNHEY and SVGAGI. CDR3 length: 15 amino acids. Here the CDR3 DNA reads TGTGCCAGCAGCAACGGGTTAGGCCACACAGATACGCAGTATTTT. Translating gives CASSNGLGHTDTQYF.

The rearrangement joins TRBV14 to TRBJ1-1; D not resolved. Deletions cut 3 bases from V and 3 bases from J, with 8 bases between. The germline gives CDR1 SGHDN, CDR2 FVKESK. There are 13 residues in the CDR3. In nucleotides, the CDR3 is TGTGCCAGCAGCCAGAGAGATTACACTGAAGCTTTCTTT. This translates into CASSQRDYTEAFF.

This rearrangement joins TRBV29-1 to TRBJ1-1, with unresolved D. V lost 6 bases, J lost 10 bases, and 15 bases lay in between. The CDR3 length is 11 residues. CDR1 and CDR2 (germline): SQVTM, ANQGSEA. The CDR3 loop reads CSVDMLSGAFF. Written as DNA, the CDR3 is TGCAGCGTCGATATGCTAAGTGGAGCTTTCTTT.

DNA for the CDR3: TGTGCCAGCAGCTTAGGCGCTGGGACCCAGTACTTC. It yields the protein CASSLGAGTQYF. The genes are TRBV7-3 and TRBJ2-5, with D uncertain. This CDR3 has 12 residues. Per germline, CDR1 SGHTA and CDR2 FQGTGA. V dropped 2 bases and J dropped 7 bases, with 8 bases sitting between them.

The rearrangement joins TRBV5-8 to TRBJ2-7; 7 bases match TRBD1. From germline, CDR1 is SGHTS and CDR2 YDEGEE. V lost 3 bases and J lost 2; bases outside the gene matches: 17. This CDR3 has 18 residues. CDR3 coding DNA: TGTGCCAGCAGCTCACCGTCCAGGACAGGCCTCGACCCCTACGAGCAGTACGTC. It translates to CASSSPSRTGLDPYEQYV.

This clone turned up a few times. The rearrangement uses TRBV5-4 and TRBJ2-5, with TRBD1 as a possible D gene (6 bases). V was clipped by 0 bases and J by 5 bases, with 11 bases between them. The CDR3 spans 14 residues. Per the germline V gene, CDR1 is SGHNT and CDR2 is YYREEE (reference sequence). CDR3: CASSLGGPGETQYF. The CDR3 DNA sequence: TGTGCCAGCAGCTTGGGGGGGCCTGGGGAGACCCAGTACTTC.

The chain links TRBV4-1 to TRBJ2-1; 9 nucleotides align to TRBD2. The CDR3 totals 17 residues. Unmatched junction bases numbered 8, after V lost 3 bases and J lost 2 bases. CDR1 and CDR2 (germline): MGHRA, YSYEKL. The CDR3 region is CASSHPSAGGAYNEQFF. For the CDR3, the DNA is TGCGCCAGCAGCCACCCTTCCGCGGGGGGGGCCTACAATGAGCAGTTCTTC.

CDR3 amino acids: CAISGGGNEQFF. The CDR3 coding sequence is TGTGCCATCAGTGGAGGGGGCAATGAGCAGTTCTTC. The rearrangement joins TRBV10-3 to TRBJ2-1; maybe TRBD1 (6 bases). The CDR3 covers 12 residues. V lost 4 bases, J lost 6 bases, and 7 bases lay in between. CDR1 ENHRY and CDR2 SYGVKD come from the germline V gene.

The rearrangement joins TRBV6-5 to TRBJ1-1; D gene ambiguous. The CDR3 spans 13 residues. The V and J ends lost 7 bases and 1 base respectively, with 10 bases between them. Germline CDR1 reads MNHEY; CDR2 reads SVGAGI. CDR3 sequence reads: CASTPGRNTEAFF. The CDR3 nucleotides read TGTGCCAGCACCCCCGGTCGGAACACTGAAGCTTTCTTT.